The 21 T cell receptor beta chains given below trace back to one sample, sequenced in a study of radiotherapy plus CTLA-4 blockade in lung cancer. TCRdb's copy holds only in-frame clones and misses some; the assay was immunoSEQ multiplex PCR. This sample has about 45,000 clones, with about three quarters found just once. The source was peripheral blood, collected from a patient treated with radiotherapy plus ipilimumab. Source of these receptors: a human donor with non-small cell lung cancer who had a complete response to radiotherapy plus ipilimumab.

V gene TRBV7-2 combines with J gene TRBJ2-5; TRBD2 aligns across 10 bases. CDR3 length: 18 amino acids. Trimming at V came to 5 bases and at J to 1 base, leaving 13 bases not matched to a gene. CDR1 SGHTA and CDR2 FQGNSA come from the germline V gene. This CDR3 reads CASSPRLTSGVGQETQYF. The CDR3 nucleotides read TGTGCCAGCAGCCCGCGCCTTACTAGCGGGGTTGGCCAAGAGACCCAGTACTTC.

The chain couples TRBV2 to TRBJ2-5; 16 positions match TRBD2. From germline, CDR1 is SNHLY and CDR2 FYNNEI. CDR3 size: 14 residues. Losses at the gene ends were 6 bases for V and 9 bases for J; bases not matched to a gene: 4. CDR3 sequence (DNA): TGTGCCAGCAGGGGGGGACTAGCGGGAGGGCCCCAGTACTTC. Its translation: CASRGGLAGGPQYF.

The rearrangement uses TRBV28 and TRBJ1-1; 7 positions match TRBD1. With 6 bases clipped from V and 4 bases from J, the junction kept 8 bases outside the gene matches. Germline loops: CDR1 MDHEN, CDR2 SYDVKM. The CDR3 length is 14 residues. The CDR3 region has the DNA TGTGCCAGCAGGGGTAGGGGGCCGGGCACTGAAGCTTTCTTT. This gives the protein CASRGRGPGTEAFF. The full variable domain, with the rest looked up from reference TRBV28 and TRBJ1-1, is DVKVTQSSRYLVKRTGEKVFLECVQDMDHENMFWYRQDPGLGLRLIYFSYDVKMKEKGDIPEGYSVSREKKERFSLILESASTNQTSMYLCASRGRGPGTEAFFGQGTRLTVV.

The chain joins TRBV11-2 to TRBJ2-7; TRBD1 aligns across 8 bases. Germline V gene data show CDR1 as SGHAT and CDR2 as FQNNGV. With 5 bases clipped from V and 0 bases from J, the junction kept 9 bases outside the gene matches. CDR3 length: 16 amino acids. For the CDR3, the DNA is TGTGCCAGCAGCACTCAACAGGGGGTTCCCTCCTACGAGCAGTACTTC. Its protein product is CASSTQQGVPSYEQYF.

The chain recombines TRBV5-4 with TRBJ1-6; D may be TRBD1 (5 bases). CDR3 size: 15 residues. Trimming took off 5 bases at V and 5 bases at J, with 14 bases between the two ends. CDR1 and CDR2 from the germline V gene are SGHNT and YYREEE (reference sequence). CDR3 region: CASSSLGADNSPLHF. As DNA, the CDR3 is TGTGCCAGCAGTAGCCTTGGGGCCGATAATTCACCCCTCCACTTT.

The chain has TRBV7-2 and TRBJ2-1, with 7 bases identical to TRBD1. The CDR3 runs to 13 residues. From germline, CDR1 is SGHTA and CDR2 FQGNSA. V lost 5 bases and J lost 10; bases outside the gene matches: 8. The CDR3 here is CASSTRQGGEQFF. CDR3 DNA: TGTGCCAGCAGCACACGACAGGGCGGGGAGCAGTTCTTC. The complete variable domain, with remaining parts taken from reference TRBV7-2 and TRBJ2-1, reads GAGVSQSPSNKVTEKGKDVELRCDPISGHTALYWYRQSLGQGLEFLIYFQGNSAPDKSGLPSDRFSAERTGGSVSTLTIQRTQQEDSAVYLCASSTRQGGEQFFGPGTRLTVL.

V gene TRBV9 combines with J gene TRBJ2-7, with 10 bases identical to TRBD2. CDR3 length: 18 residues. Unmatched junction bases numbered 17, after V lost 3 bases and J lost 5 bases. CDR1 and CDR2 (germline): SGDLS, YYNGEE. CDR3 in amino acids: CASSAGVPSGGGFHEQYF. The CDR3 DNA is TGTGCCAGCAGCGCCGGGGTCCCTAGCGGGGGAGGTTTCCACGAGCAGTACTTC.

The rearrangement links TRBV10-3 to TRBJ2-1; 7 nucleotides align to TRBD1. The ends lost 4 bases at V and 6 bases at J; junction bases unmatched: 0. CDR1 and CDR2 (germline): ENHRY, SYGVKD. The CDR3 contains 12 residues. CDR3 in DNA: TGTGCCATCAGTGGACAGGGCAATGAGCAGTTCTTC. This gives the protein CAISGQGNEQFF.

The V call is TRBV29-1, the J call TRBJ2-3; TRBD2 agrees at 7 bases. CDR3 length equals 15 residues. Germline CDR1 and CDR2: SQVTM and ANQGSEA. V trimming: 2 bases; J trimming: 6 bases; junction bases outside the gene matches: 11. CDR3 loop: CSVEFGRGVTDTQYF. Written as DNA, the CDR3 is TGCAGCGTTGAATTCGGACGGGGGGTCACGGATACGCAGTATTTT.

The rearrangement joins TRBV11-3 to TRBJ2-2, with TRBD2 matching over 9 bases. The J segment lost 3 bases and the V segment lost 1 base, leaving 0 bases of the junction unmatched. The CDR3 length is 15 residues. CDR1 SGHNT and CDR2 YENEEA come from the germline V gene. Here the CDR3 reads CASSLGGRDTGELFF. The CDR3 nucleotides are TGTGCCAGCAGCTTAGGCGGGAGGGACACCGGGGAGCTGTTTTTT.

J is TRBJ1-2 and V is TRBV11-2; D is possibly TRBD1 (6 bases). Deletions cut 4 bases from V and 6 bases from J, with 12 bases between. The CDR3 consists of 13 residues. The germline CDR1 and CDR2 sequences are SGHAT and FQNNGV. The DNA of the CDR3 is TGTGCCAGCAGCTACCGACAGGCTGATGGCTACACCTTC. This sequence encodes CASSYRQADGYTF.

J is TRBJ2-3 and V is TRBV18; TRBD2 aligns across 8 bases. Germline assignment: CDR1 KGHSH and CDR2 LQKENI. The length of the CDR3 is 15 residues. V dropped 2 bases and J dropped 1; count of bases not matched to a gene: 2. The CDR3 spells CASSPTRGGTDTQYF. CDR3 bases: TGTGCCAGCTCACCAACGCGGGGGGGCACAGATACGCAGTATTTT.

The CDR3 loop is CASSRGGATDEQYF. CDR3 nucleotide sequence: TGTGCCAGCAGTAGAGGGGGGGCAACGGACGAGCAGTACTTC. This chain uses TRBV28 with TRBJ2-7; weak D call: TRBD2 (7 bases). Germline assignment: CDR1 MDHEN and CDR2 SYDVKM. Trimming left V 5 bases short and J 5 bases short, with 16 bases between. This CDR3 comprises 14 residues.

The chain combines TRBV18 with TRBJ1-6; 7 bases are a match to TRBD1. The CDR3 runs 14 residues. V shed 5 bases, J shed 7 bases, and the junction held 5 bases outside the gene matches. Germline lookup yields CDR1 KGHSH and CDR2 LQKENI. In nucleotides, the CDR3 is TGTGCCAGCTCAACAGGGGTGTGGAATTCACCCCTCCACTTT. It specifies CASSTGVWNSPLHF.

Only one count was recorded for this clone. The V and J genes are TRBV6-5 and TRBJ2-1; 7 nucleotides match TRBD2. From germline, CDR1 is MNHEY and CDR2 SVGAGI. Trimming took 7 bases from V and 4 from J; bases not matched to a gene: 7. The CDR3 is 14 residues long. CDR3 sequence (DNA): TGTGCCAGCATTGGGGGGGTATTATACAATGAGCAGTTCTTC. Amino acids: CASIGGVLYNEQFF.

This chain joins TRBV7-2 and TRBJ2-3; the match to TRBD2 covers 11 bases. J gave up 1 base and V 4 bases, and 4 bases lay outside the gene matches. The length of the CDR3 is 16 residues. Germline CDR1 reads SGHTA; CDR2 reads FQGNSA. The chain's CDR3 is CASSYGLAGGTDTQYF. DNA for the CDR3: TGTGCCAGCAGCTACGGACTAGCGGGTGGCACAGATACGCAGTATTTT.

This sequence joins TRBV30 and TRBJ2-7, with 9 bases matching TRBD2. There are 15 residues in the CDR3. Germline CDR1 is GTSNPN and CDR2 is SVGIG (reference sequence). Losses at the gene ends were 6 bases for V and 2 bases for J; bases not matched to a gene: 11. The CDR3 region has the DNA TGTGCCTGTCTCGGGACTAGCTATTACCCCTACGAGCAGTACTTC. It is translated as CACLGTSYYPYEQYF.

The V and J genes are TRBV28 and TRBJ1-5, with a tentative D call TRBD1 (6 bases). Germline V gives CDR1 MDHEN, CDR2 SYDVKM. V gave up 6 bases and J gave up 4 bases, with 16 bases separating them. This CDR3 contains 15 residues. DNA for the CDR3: TGTGCCAGCAGCATAACAGGGATGGTGAATCAGCCCCAGCATTTT. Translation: CASSITGMVNQPQHF.

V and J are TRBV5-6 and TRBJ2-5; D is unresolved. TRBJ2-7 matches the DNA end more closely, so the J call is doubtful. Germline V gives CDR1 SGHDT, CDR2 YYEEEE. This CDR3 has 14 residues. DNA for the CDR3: TGTGCCAGCAGTTTGACGCGGCACTATAGCGAGCAGTACTTC. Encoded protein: CASSLTRHYSEQYF.

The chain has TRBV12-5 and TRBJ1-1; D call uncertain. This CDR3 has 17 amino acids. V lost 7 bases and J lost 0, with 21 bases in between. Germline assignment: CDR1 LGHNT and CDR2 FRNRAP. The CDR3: CASDRGVRSVMNTEAFF. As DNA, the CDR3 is TGTGCTAGTGACCGAGGCGTGCGGTCCGTCATGAACACTGAAGCTTTCTTT.

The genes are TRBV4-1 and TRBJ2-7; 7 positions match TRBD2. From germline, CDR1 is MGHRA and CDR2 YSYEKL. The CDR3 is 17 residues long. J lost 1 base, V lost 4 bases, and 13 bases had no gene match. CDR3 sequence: CASSRGGRAWNSYEQYF. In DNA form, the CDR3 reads TGCGCCAGCAGCCGGGGGGGTCGGGCGTGGAATTCCTACGAGCAGTACTTC.